These 24 T cell receptor beta chains share one sample of origin, sequenced in a study of radiation and T cells in renal cell carcinoma. The assay was immunoSEQ multiplex PCR, and TCRdb's table has in-frame clones only and misses some. The sample records about 49,000 clones, roughly four fifths being singletons. As to time point: baseline pretreatment blood. Treatment defined: 15 Gy SBRT to primary tumor, nephrectomy 4 weeks later. The sample was blood, taken from a patient whose treatment included radiotherapy and nephrectomy. Source of these receptors: a woman aged 65 to 85 with renal cell carcinoma.

The gene calls are TRBV7-6 and TRBJ1-4; 8 positions match TRBD1. The CDR3 sequence is 16 residues long. Germline CDR1 is SGHVS and CDR2 is FNYEAQ. J lost 4 bases, V lost 5 bases, and 9 bases had no gene match. The CDR3: CASSPGRGLGNEKLFF. CDR3 sequence (DNA): TGTGCCAGCAGCCCCGGCAGGGGGCTAGGTAATGAAAAACTGTTTTTT.

The J gene is TRBJ2-3, the V gene TRBV10-3; D remains unclear. The CDR3 runs to 16 residues. V was clipped by 1 base and J by 0 bases, with 11 bases between them. Germline assignment: CDR1 ENHRY and CDR2 SYGVKD. In nucleotides, the CDR3 is TGTGCCATCAGTGAGTTAGGTCGAGCTAGCACAGATACGCAGTATTTT. This encodes CAISELGRASTDTQYF.

This clone was seen only a few times. V is TRBV6-1 and J is TRBJ2-7, with D unclear. V lost 8 bases, J lost 0 bases, and 8 bases lay in between. Germline loops: CDR1 MNHNS, CDR2 SASEGT. CDR3 length: 12 residues. In DNA, the CDR3 is TGTGCCAGCTCACGTCTCTCCTACGAGCAGTACTTC. Its protein product is CASSRLSYEQYF.

As regards this clone: One end of the junction fails to match germline, which may point to a read error. The rearrangement joins TRBV9 to TRBJ1-5; the D gene is possibly TRBD1 (6 bases). The germline CDR1 and CDR2 sequences are SGDLS and YYNGEE. CDR3 size: 14 residues. The CDR3 DNA follows: TGTGCCAGCAGCGTAGGTGGGGGCAACCAGCCCCAGCATTTT. This translates into CASSVGGGNQPQHF.

V is TRBV5-6 and J is TRBJ2-1; 8 bases line up with TRBD2. The germline V gene encodes CDR1 SGHDT and CDR2 YYEEEE. V was pared by 0 bases and J by 3 bases, with 2 bases of the junction left unmatched. This CDR3 is built from 15 residues. The CDR3 loop reads CASSLDLAGYNEQFF. CDR3 bases: TGTGCCAGCAGCTTGGACCTAGCGGGCTACAATGAGCAGTTCTTC.

This rearrangement joins TRBV7-8 to TRBJ2-3; 11 nucleotides line up with TRBD2. The V gene end was trimmed by 3 bases and the J gene end by 5 bases; junction bases not matched to a gene: 7. The CDR3 is 16 amino acids. Looked up from germline, CDR1 is SGHVS and CDR2 is FQNEAQ. The CDR3 protein is CASSLIAGGLVDTQYF. The CDR3 DNA follows: TGTGCCAGCAGCTTGATAGCGGGGGGGCTAGTAGATACGCAGTATTTT.

V gene TRBV4-2 combines with J gene TRBJ1-4; weak D call: TRBD1 (6 bases). This CDR3 is 15 amino acids long. Germline V lookup: CDR1 LGHNA, CDR2 YNFKEQ. V lost 4 bases and J 0 bases, leaving 9 bases between the germline ends. The CDR3 DNA sequence: TGTGCCAGCAGCCCAGGGACAACAACTAATGAAAAACTGTTTTTT. Protein: CASSPGTTTNEKLFF.

The chain carries TRBV19 and TRBJ1-5; the D gene is possibly TRBD1 (5 bases). V shed 2 bases and J shed 6 bases, with 11 bases lying between them. Germline CDR1 and CDR2: LNHDA and SQIVND (reference sequence). This CDR3 spans 14 amino acids. The CDR3 here is CASSITGDFQPQHF. CDR3 in DNA: TGTGCCAGTAGTATAACAGGTGACTTTCAGCCCCAGCATTTT.

The chain uses TRBV4-1 and TRBJ1-5; D remains unclear. The CDR3 runs 15 residues. The germline V gene has CDR1 MGHRA and CDR2 YSYEKL. V lost 8 bases, J lost 0 bases, and 14 bases lay in between. The CDR3 loop is CASSKEAVSNQPQHF. CDR3 DNA sequence: TGCGCCAGCTCTAAAGAGGCGGTTAGCAATCAGCCCCAGCATTTT.

Only one count was recorded for this clone. The genes are TRBV29-1 and TRBJ1-4, with a possible D match to TRBD1 (6 bases). Germline V lookup: CDR1 SQVTM, CDR2 ANQGSEA. V was trimmed by 7 bases and J by 1 base, leaving 10 bases between them. The CDR3 contains 13 residues. This CDR3 is CSAEDRTNEKLFF. CDR3 nucleotide sequence: TGCAGCGCTGAGGACAGAACTAATGAAAAACTGTTTTTT.

This rearrangement joins TRBV2 to TRBJ2-5, with TRBD2 matching 11 bases. The germline gives CDR1 SNHLY, CDR2 FYNNEI. The CDR3 spans 16 residues. The ends lost 3 bases at V and 4 bases at J; junction bases unmatched: 7. This CDR3 reads CASSDGTSGRRETQYF. The DNA for the CDR3 is TGTGCCAGCAGTGATGGTACTAGCGGGAGACGAGAGACCCAGTACTTC.

The chain joins TRBV7-9 to TRBJ1-1, with 11 bases aligning to TRBD1. The CDR3 is made up of 17 amino acids. V trimming: 5 bases; J trimming: 3 bases; junction bases outside the gene matches: 11. In germline, CDR1 is SEHNR, CDR2 FQNEAQ (reference sequence). CDR3 bases: TGTGCCAGCAGCACCTGGACAGGGGGCTTAGGGGACACTGAAGCTTTCTTT. Translated: CASSTWTGGLGDTEAFF. The full variable domain, with the rest looked up from reference TRBV7-9 and TRBJ1-1, is DTGVSQNPRHKITKRGQNVTFRCDPISEHNRLYWYRQTLGQGPEFLTYFQNEAQLEKSRLLSDRFSAERPKGSFSTLEIQRTEQGDSAMYLCASSTWTGGLGDTEAFFGQGTRLTVV.

This chain uses TRBV13 with TRBJ2-3, with a weak D call TRBD2 (6 bases). Trimming removed 7 bases from V and 0 bases from J, with 11 bases in between. The CDR3 contains 14 residues. The germline CDR1 and CDR2 sequences are PRHDT and FYEKMQ (reference sequence). The CDR3 reads CASNEGLSTDTQYF. CDR3 in DNA: TGTGCCAGCAACGAAGGACTAAGCACAGATACGCAGTATTTT.

The chain recombines TRBV7-9 with TRBJ1-2; TRBD1 might be the D (6 bases). V was trimmed by 5 bases and J by 6 bases, leaving 19 bases between them. There are 15 residues in the CDR3. The germline V gene has CDR1 SEHNR and CDR2 FQNEAQ (reference sequence). The DNA for the CDR3 is TGTGCCAGCAGCGAGATTCGGGACAAACCAAATGGCTACACCTTC. It codes for CASSEIRDKPNGYTF.

This chain joins TRBV18 and TRBJ2-5; possibly TRBD2 for D (6 bases). V shed 0 bases and J shed 5 bases, with 10 bases lying between them. The CDR3 has 14 residues. Germline CDR1 reads KGHSH; CDR2 reads LQKENI. The chain's CDR3 is CASSPPEGRETQYF. In nucleotides, the CDR3 is TGTGCCAGCTCACCACCGGAAGGGAGGGAGACCCAGTACTTC.

This clone occurred once. The chain recombines TRBV7-2 with TRBJ2-1; D may be TRBD2 (5 bases). Looked up from germline, CDR1 is SGHTA and CDR2 is FQGNSA. This CDR3 comprises 15 residues. Deletions cut 1 base from V and 1 base from J, with 8 bases between. CDR3 protein: CASSLVSGSYNEQFF. The CDR3 coding sequence is TGTGCCAGCAGCTTAGTGAGCGGTTCCTACAATGAGCAGTTCTTC.

The rearrangement links TRBV28 to TRBJ2-3, with D perhaps matching TRBD1 or TRBD2 (5 bases each). Germline V gives CDR1 MDHEN, CDR2 SYDVKM. The length of the CDR3 is 17 residues. The V gene lost 7 bases and the J gene lost 1 base, with 21 bases spanning the gap. The CDR3 DNA follows: TGTGCCAGCACCACAGCCGGGACGTCCAGCCGCACAGATACGCAGTATTTT. It yields the protein CASTTAGTSSRTDTQYF.

The chain links TRBV9 to TRBJ2-3; D is possibly TRBD1 or TRBD2 (6 bases each). The V gene lost 0 bases and the J gene lost 2 bases, with 10 bases spanning the gap. CDR3 size: 15 residues. Germline V gene data show CDR1 as SGDLS and CDR2 as YYNGEE. CDR3: CASSVGRGITDTQYF. The CDR3 DNA sequence: TGTGCCAGCAGCGTAGGGAGGGGGATCACAGATACGCAGTATTTT.

V gene TRBV7-2 combines with J gene TRBJ2-2; D is uncertain. Germline V gives CDR1 SGHTA, CDR2 FQGNSA. Trimming cost V 4 bases and J 0 bases, with 6 bases left between them. CDR3 length: 14 amino acids. CDR3 DNA sequence: TGTGCCAGCAGCTACGGCTCGAACACCGGGGAGCTGTTTTTT. As protein: CASSYGSNTGELFF.

The rearrangement links TRBV9 to TRBJ2-6; 9 bases are a match to TRBD2. In germline, CDR1 is SGDLS, CDR2 YYNGEE. Trimming took 4 bases from V and 1 from J; bases not matched to a gene: 15. This CDR3 is built from 20 residues. As DNA, the CDR3 is TGTGCCAGCAGCTTCGGGGTAGCGGGGGAATTCGGGTCTGGGGCCAACGTCCTGACTTTC. As protein: CASSFGVAGEFGSGANVLTF.

The chain combines TRBV11-2 with TRBJ1-1, with a possible D match to TRBD1 (6 bases). CDR1 and CDR2 (germline): SGHAT, FQNNGV. The CDR3 is 14 residues long. V was shortened by 3 bases and J by 1 base, with 9 bases between the two germline ends. CDR3 sequence reads: CASSFQTGNTEAFF. Written as DNA, the CDR3 is TGTGCCAGCAGCTTTCAGACAGGGAACACTGAAGCTTTCTTT.

The CDR3 nucleotides read TGTGCCAGCAGCTTCGTGGGGGAGAGCGAGCAGTACTTC. Residues: CASSFVGESEQYF. The rearrangement links TRBV7-9 to TRBJ2-7; either TRBD1 or TRBD2 may fit D (5 bases each). Germline lookup yields CDR1 SEHNR and CDR2 FQNEAQ (reference sequence). V shed 3 bases and J shed 6 bases, with 12 bases lying between them. The CDR3 extends over 13 amino acids.

DNA of the CDR3: TGTGCCAGCAGCGAGGACAGGGTGGGTAGCACTGAAGCTTTCTTT. Amino acids: CASSEDRVGSTEAFF. The chain recombines TRBV7-8 with TRBJ1-1, with 8 bases matching TRBD1. Germline assignment: CDR1 SGHVS and CDR2 FQNEAQ. There are 15 residues in the CDR3. V lost 5 bases to trimming and J lost 4 bases; unmatched junction nucleotides: 9.

This clone was observed a handful of times. The J gene is TRBJ1-5, the V gene TRBV27; TRBD1 matches 12 bases. The CDR3 consists of 15 residues. V shed 9 bases and J 7 bases; nucleotides not matched to a gene: 10. Per the germline V gene, CDR1 is MNHEY and CDR2 is SMNVEV (reference sequence). The CDR3 reads CASASAGTGGQPQHF. The CDR3 region has the DNA TGTGCCAGTGCCTCCGCCGGGACAGGGGGCCAGCCCCAGCATTTT.